These 24 T cell receptor beta chains were sequenced from one sample in a study of blood T cell repertoires in COVID-19. Some clones are missing from TCRdb's copy, which holds only in-frame ones; the method was immunoSEQ multiplex PCR. The sample lists about 150,000 clones; 84% were seen once. Sequenced sample: peripheral blood. Receptors were obtained from a woman in her forties or fifties with acute or convalescent COVID-19.

This clone has just a few counts. This chain joins TRBV6-1 and TRBJ1-5, with TRBD1 matching 8 bases. The CDR3 extends over 15 amino acids. Germline CDR1 reads MNHNS; CDR2 reads SASEGT. The J segment lost 7 bases and the V segment lost 2 bases, leaving 7 bases of the junction unmatched. The DNA for the CDR3 is TGTGCCAGCAGTGAATATGACAGGGGAGGCCAGCCCCAGCATTTT. It is translated as CASSEYDRGGQPQHF.

The gene calls are TRBV7-6 and TRBJ1-3; D gene ambiguous. V lost 2 bases to trimming and J lost 3 bases, with 5 bases between them. The CDR3 is 13 amino acids. CDR1 and CDR2 (germline): SGHVS, FNYEAQ. This CDR3 reads CASSLTYGNTIYF. DNA of the CDR3: TGTGCCAGCAGCTTAACTTATGGAAACACCATATATTTT.

CDR3 nucleotide sequence: TGTGCCAGTAGTATTAACAGCGGTATGGGAAACATTCAGTACTTC. Translation gives CASSINSGMGNIQYF. The chain couples TRBV19 to TRBJ2-4; D perhaps matches TRBD2 (5 bases). Looked up from germline, CDR1 is LNHDA and CDR2 is SQIVND (reference sequence). Trimming cost V 3 bases and J 6 bases, with 15 bases left between them. The CDR3 runs to 15 residues.

The rearrangement joins TRBV4-3 to TRBJ1-6, with D possibly TRBD1 on 6 matching bases. Germline-derived CDR1 and CDR2 are LGHNA and YSLEER. This CDR3 spans 14 amino acids. V lost 4 bases to trimming and J lost 4 bases, with 8 bases between them. CDR3 amino acids: CASSRGQYNSPLHF. In DNA form, the CDR3 reads TGCGCCAGCAGCCGAGGACAGTATAATTCACCCCTCCACTTT.

This clone has only a few counts. The V and J genes are TRBV27 and TRBJ1-4; 7 positions match TRBD1. The CDR3 is 15 amino acids. Germline assignment: CDR1 MNHEY and CDR2 SMNVEV (reference sequence). V shed 5 bases and J 8 bases; nucleotides not matched to a gene: 11. The CDR3 sequence: CASSPRTGVWEKLFF. CDR3 DNA sequence: TGTGCCAGCAGTCCCCGGACAGGTGTATGGGAAAAACTGTTTTTT.

V usage is TRBV19 and J usage is TRBJ1-2; 8 positions agree with TRBD1. The V gene's germline CDR1 is LNHDA and CDR2 SQIVND (reference sequence). The CDR3 contains 11 residues. Trimming took 6 bases from V and 9 from J; bases not matched to a gene: 3. CDR3 in amino acids: CASSWTGSYTF. The DNA for the CDR3 is TGTGCCAGTAGCTGGACAGGGAGCTACACCTTC. Full variable domain (missing parts from reference TRBV19 and TRBJ1-2): DGGITQSPKYLFRKEGQNVTLSCEQNLNHDAMYWYRQDPGQGLRLIYYSQIVNDFQKGDIAEGYSVSREKKESFPLTVTSAQKNPTAFYLCASSWTGSYTFGSGTRLTVV.

This clone was counted only a few times. The chain recombines TRBV18 with TRBJ2-1; 8 nucleotides align to TRBD2. The trim removed 3 bases at V and 9 bases at J, leaving 4 bases unmatched. The CDR3 length is 13 residues. The germline gives CDR1 KGHSH, CDR2 LQKENI. The CDR3 sequence: CASSPTSEAEQFF. CDR3 DNA sequence: TGTGCCAGCTCACCGACTAGCGAGGCTGAGCAGTTCTTC.

In nucleotides, the CDR3 is TGTGCCAGCTCACCCGGGTGGGGAGATGGCTACACCTTC. It codes for CASSPGWGDGYTF. The chain recombines TRBV18 with TRBJ1-2; D gene unclear. Deletions cut 3 bases from V and 6 bases from J, with 11 bases between. This CDR3 has 13 amino acids. Germline V gene data show CDR1 as KGHSH and CDR2 as LQKENI. The entire variable domain, with the rest obtained from reference TRBV18 and TRBJ1-2, is as follows: NAGVMQNPRHLVRRRGQEARLRCSPMKGHSHVYWYRQLPEEGLKFMVYLQKENIIDESGMPKERFSAEFPKEGPSILRIQQVVRGDSAAYFCASSPGWGDGYTFGSGTRLTVV.

This clone was observed a single time. V gene TRBV6-6 combines with J gene TRBJ1-5; 8 positions match TRBD1. The CDR3 spans 15 residues. The germline gives CDR1 MNHNY, CDR2 SVGAGI (reference sequence). The J segment lost 2 bases and the V segment lost 6 bases, leaving 6 bases of the junction unmatched. CDR3: CASSPGTGGNQPQHF. DNA of the CDR3: TGTGCCAGCAGCCCCGGGACAGGTGGCAATCAGCCCCAGCATTTT.

The rearrangement uses TRBV12-3 or TRBV12-4 and TRBJ1-5; D is possibly TRBD1 (5 bases). The CDR3 length is 13 residues. V was pared by 8 bases and J by 4 bases, with 12 bases between. CDR3 loop: CASSFGGNQPQHF. The CDR3, as DNA: TGTGCCAGCTCTTTCGGGGGAAATCAGCCCCAGCATTTT.

This clone was found a few times. The rearrangement links TRBV28 to TRBJ1-2, with 7 bases identical to TRBD1. The CDR3 has 13 residues. Germline V gene sequence: CDR1 MDHEN, CDR2 SYDVKM. J was trimmed by 7 bases and V by 6 bases; bases with no gene match: 8. The DNA of the CDR3 is TGTGCCAGCAGCCAACAGGGGATCGTTGGCTACACCTTC. This translates into CASSQQGIVGYTF.

J is TRBJ2-7 and V is TRBV6-2 or TRBV6-3; D not resolved. Germline V CDR1 and CDR2: MNHEY, SVGEGT. The V end lost 6 bases, the J end lost 2 bases, and 11 bases lay between the germline ends. This CDR3 contains 13 residues. The CDR3 is CASSSRSPYEQYF. CDR3 DNA sequence: TGTGCCAGCAGCTCTAGGTCCCCCTACGAGCAGTACTTC.

The CDR3 here is CASSPPGRVETQYF. DNA for the CDR3: TGTGCCAGCTCACCACCGGGGAGGGTAGAGACCCAGTACTTC. J is TRBJ2-5 and V is TRBV18, with 7 bases identical to TRBD2. Germline lookup yields CDR1 KGHSH and CDR2 LQKENI. The CDR3 runs to 14 residues. The ends lost 0 bases at V and 4 bases at J; junction bases unmatched: 2.

V and J are TRBV28 and TRBJ2-4; D is possibly TRBD2 (7 bases). This CDR3 spans 12 amino acids. Germline CDR1 reads MDHEN; CDR2 reads SYDVKM. Trimming removed 6 bases from V and 8 bases from J, with 11 bases in between. CDR3 region: CASSTGRDIQYF. CDR3 DNA sequence: TGTGCCAGCAGCACAGGGAGGGACATTCAGTACTTC.

The chain uses TRBV10-3 and TRBJ2-5; TRBD1 is a possible D gene (5 bases). This CDR3 comprises 13 residues. V gave up 2 bases and J gave up 5 bases, with 9 bases separating them. Germline V gene lookup returns CDR1 ENHRY and CDR2 SYGVKD. CDR3 nucleotides: TGTGCCATCAGTGAGGGGAAGGGGGAGACCCAGTACTTC. It yields the protein CAISEGKGETQYF.

CDR3 nucleotide sequence: TGTGCCAGCAGTTTATGGTCCGGGACAGGGGGCCCTGGAAACACCATATATTTT. Its protein product is CASSLWSGTGGPGNTIYF. This chain joins TRBV27 and TRBJ1-3; 12 nucleotides line up with TRBD1. The CDR3 runs 18 residues. The V segment lost 1 base and the J segment 2 bases; nucleotides outside the gene matches: 6. Germline CDR1 MNHEY, CDR2 SMNVEV (reference sequence).

The chain recombines TRBV7-9 with TRBJ2-3, with 11 bases lining up with TRBD2. CDR3 length: 17 amino acids. Germline V gene lookup returns CDR1 SEHNR and CDR2 FQNEAQ (reference sequence). After removal of 5 bases from V and 1 base from J, the junction contained 8 bases not matched to a gene. This CDR3 is CASSPPGLAGGTDTQYF. In DNA, the CDR3 is TGTGCCAGCAGCCCCCCAGGACTAGCGGGTGGCACAGATACGCAGTATTTT.

The V gene is TRBV19, the J gene TRBJ2-1; TRBD2 is a possible D gene (5 bases). Germline V gives CDR1 LNHDA, CDR2 SQIVND (reference sequence). Deletions cut 3 bases from V and 5 bases from J, with 11 bases between. CDR3 length: 14 residues. Written as DNA, the CDR3 is TGTGCCAGTAGTATTACGGGATTGAACAATGAGCAGTTCTTC. This translates into CASSITGLNNEQFF.

The rearrangement joins TRBV6-2 or TRBV6-3 to TRBJ2-2, with 7 positions matching TRBD1. The junction had 1 base not matched to a gene; V was cut back by 0 bases and J by 0 bases. Germline V lookup: CDR1 MNHEY, CDR2 SVGEGT. The CDR3 length is 16 residues. The CDR3 bases are TGTGCCAGCAGTTACTCGACAGGGTCGAACACCGGGGAGCTGTTTTTT. Its protein product is CASSYSTGSNTGELFF.

The chain carries TRBV19 and TRBJ1-5; 8 bases fit TRBD1. CDR1 LNHDA and CDR2 SQIVND come from the germline V gene (reference sequence). The V segment lost 4 bases and the J segment 3 bases; nucleotides outside the gene matches: 5. CDR3 size: 15 residues. Here the CDR3 reads CASSTTGGNNQPQHF. The DNA of the CDR3 is TGTGCCAGTAGTACTACAGGGGGTAACAATCAGCCCCAGCATTTT.

The chain carries TRBV6-2 or TRBV6-3 and TRBJ2-1; 8 bases match TRBD2. The germline V gene encodes CDR1 MNHEY and CDR2 SVGEGT. With V trimmed by 6 bases and J by 2 bases, 6 bases remained unmatched. The CDR3 contains 15 residues. CDR3 sequence: CASSWGAGAYNEQFF. CDR3 in DNA: TGTGCCAGCAGCTGGGGAGCGGGGGCCTACAATGAGCAGTTCTTC.

The genes are TRBV5-1 and TRBJ2-3; 16 positions agree with TRBD2. This CDR3 spans 17 amino acids. The junction had 3 bases not matched to a gene; V was cut back by 3 bases and J by 2 bases. Per germline, CDR1 SGHRS and CDR2 YFSETQ. CDR3 in DNA: TGCGCCAGCAGCTGGGGACTAGCGGGAGGGAACACAGATACGCAGTATTTT. Its protein is CASSWGLAGGNTDTQYF.

This chain connects TRBV5-4 to TRBJ2-2; 8 nucleotides align to TRBD1. The CDR3 is 15 amino acids. Germline CDR1 is SGHNT and CDR2 is YYREEE (reference sequence). Unmatched junction bases numbered 6, after V lost 3 bases and J lost 5 bases. The CDR3 DNA reads as TGTGCCAGCAGCTCCCCGGACAGGGCAACCGGGGAGCTGTTTTTT. Its translation: CASSSPDRATGELFF.

This chain uses TRBV2 with TRBJ2-7; 9 bases match TRBD1. V gave up 4 bases and J gave up 2 bases; unmatched junction bases: 6. Per the germline V gene, CDR1 is SNHLY and CDR2 is FYNNEI. The CDR3 spans 15 residues. In DNA form, the CDR3 reads TGTGCCAGCAGTGCTTCCGGGACAGGGACCTACGAGCAGTACTTC. This translates into CASSASGTGTYEQYF.